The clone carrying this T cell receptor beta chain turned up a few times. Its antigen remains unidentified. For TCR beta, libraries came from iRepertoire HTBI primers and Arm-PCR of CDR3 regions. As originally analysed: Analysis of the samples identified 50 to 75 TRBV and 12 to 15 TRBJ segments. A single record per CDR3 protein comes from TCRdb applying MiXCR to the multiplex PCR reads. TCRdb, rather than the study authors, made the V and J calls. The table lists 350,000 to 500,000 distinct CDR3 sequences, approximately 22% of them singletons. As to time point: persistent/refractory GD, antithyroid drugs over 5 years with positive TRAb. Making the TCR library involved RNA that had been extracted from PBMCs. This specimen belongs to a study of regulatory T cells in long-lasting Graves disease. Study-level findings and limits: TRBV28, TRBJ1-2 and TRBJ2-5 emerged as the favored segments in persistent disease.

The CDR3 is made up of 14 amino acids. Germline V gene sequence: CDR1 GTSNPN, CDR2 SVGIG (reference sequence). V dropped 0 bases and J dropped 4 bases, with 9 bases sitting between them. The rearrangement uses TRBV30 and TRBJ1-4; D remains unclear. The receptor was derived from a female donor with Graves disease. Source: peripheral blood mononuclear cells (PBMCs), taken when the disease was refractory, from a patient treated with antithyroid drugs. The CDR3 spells CAWSVGIDNEKLFF. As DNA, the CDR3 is TGTGCCTGGAGTGTGGGGATAGATAATGAAAAACTGTTTTTT.